The clone carrying this TCR beta chain was recorded many times. V lost 4 bases and J lost 4; bases outside the gene matches: 10. CDR3 length: 16 amino acids. Germline values: CDR1 MNHEY, CDR2 SMNVEV (reference sequence). TCR beta CDR3 region amplification was performed from RNA transcripts. Primed by the HTBI set, a first-round RT-PCR was run on the TCR CDR3. TCRdb recomputed calls from the multiplex PCR reads with MiXCR, one row per CDR3 protein. The sample contains more than 350,000 distinct CDR3 sequences, approximately 15% of which appear only once. The record originates from a study of T cells in Graves' hyperthyroidism and ophthalmopathy. Hyperthyroidism had been newly diagnosed in patients aged 18 to 65, and its duration was under 2 months. Uncontrolled infection, other autoimmune disease, pregnancy and lactation each barred patients from inclusion. The PBMCs studied were ones that came from 10 ml fresh peripheral blood.

The receptor's source is a woman aged 30 to 39 with Graves' hyperthyroidism. This chain connects TRBV27 to TRBJ2-7; 10 positions match TRBD2. Sequenced sample: blood. CDR3 amino acids: CASSSLRSGRVYEQYF. The CDR3 coding sequence is TGTGCCAGCAGTTCGCTACGCAGCGGGAGGGTTTACGAGCAGTACTTC.